The present entry profiles one TCR beta chain with its context. The antigen remains undetermined. The length of the CDR3 is 16 residues. V lost 0 bases to trimming and J lost 0 bases, with 10 bases between them. Preparing the TCRbeta library involved the use of unique molecular identifiers. From the PCR reads, TCRdb called clonotypes with MiXCR, one entry per CDR3 protein. Here the sample spans 800,000 to 1,000,000 distinct CDR3 sequences, about 26% being singletons. These data originate in a study of T-cell reconstitution after alpha-beta-depleted transplantation in children. General study results and limits: Alpha-beta T cells about two months after transplant reportedly derived from several hundred expanded graft clones.

The starting material was PBMCs, mostly from graft donor cells, obtained 360 days after TCRalphabeta/CD19-depleted stem cell transplant. The chain recombines TRBV12-3 or TRBV12-4 with TRBJ2-3; tentatively, D is TRBD2 (5 bases). This TCR came from a boy under two years old who had a stem cell transplant for SCID, so the T cells may come from the graft donor. CDR3 region: CASSLASSMSTDTQYF. DNA for the CDR3: TGTGCCAGCAGTTTAGCGTCTAGCATGAGCACAGATACGCAGTATTTT.